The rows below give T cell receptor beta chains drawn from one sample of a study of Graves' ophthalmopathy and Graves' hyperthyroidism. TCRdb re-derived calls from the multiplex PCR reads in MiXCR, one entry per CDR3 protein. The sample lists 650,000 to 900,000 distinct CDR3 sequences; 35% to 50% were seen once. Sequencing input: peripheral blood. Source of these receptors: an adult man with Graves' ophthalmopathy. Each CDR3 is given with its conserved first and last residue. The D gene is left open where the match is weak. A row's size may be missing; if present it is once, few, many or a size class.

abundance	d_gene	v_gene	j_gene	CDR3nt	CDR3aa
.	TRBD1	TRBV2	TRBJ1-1	TGTGCCAGCTCATCCAGACAGGGGTTCGAAGCTTTCTTT	CASSSRQGFEAFF
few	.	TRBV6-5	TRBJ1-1	TGTGCCAGCAGTGACAGCGGACACAGGAACACTGAAGCTTTCTTT	CASSDSGHRNTEAFF
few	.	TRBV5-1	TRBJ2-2	TGCGCCAGCAGCAACGGGACAAGGAGAGGTACCGGGGAGCTGTTTTTT	CASSNGTRRGTGELFF
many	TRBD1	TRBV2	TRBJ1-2	TGTGCCAGCAGTGTCCTTCGGGACAGGGCCCTGGAGGGCTACACCTTC	CASSVLRDRALEGYTF
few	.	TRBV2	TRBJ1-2	TGTGCCAGCAGTCTTCACTATGGCTACACCTTC	CASSLHYGYTF
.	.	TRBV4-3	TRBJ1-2	TGCGCCAGCAGCCTAGAATTTAGGAACTATGGCTACACCTTC	CASSLEFRNYGYTF
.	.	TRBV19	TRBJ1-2	TGTGCCAGTAGTATTGTCGGGGGGGACGGCTACACCTTC	CASSIVGGDGYTF
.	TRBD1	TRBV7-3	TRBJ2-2	TGTGCCAGCAGCTTATACCCCAGGGGGCTATTTGAGAGCGCCGGGGAGCTGTTTTTT	CASSLYPRGLFESAGELFF
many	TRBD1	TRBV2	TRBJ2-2	TGTGCCAGCAGCAGGGACAGGGGAGGCGGGGAGCTGTTTTTT	CASSRDRGGGELFF
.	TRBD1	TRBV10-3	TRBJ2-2	TGTGCCATCAGTGAACAGGGGGAAGGCACCGGGGAGCTGTTTTTT	CAISEQGEGTGELFF
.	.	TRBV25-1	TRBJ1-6	TGCGCCAGCGCGGAGGACGTCGAGAGGGATTCACCCCTCCACTTT	CASAEDVERDSPLHF
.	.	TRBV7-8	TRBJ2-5	TGTGCCAGCAACCTCAGGGAGACCCAGTACTTC	CASNLRETQYF
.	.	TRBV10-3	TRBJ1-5	TGTGCCAGCAGTTACTCGAAGGGGATTGGCAATCAGCCCCAGCATTTT	CASSYSKGIGNQPQHF
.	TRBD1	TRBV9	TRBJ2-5	TGTGCCAGCAGTGACCTGACAGGGAACCAAGAGACCCAGTACTTC	CASSDLTGNQETQYF
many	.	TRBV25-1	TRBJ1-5	TGTGCCAGCAGTGAGACCGGTCAGCCCCAGCATTTT	CASSETGQPQHF
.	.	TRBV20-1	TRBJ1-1	TGCAGTGCTAGTCGGTTCGGGTCAACTAACACTGAAGCTTTCTTT	CSASRFGSTNTEAFF
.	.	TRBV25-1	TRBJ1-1	TGTGCCAGCAGTCAAAACAGCTACGAAGCTTTCTTT	CASSQNSYEAFF
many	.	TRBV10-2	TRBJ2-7	TGCGCCAGCAGTGAGCAAAGGGAGCAGTACTTC	CASSEQREQYF
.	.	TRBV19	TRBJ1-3	TGTGCCAGCGGGACCTGGGGAAACACCATATATTTT	CASGTWGNTIYF
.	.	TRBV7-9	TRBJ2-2	TGTGCCAGCAGTTCCCTTGGCGGAAGGGACACCGGGGAGCTGTTTTTT	CASSSLGGRDTGELFF
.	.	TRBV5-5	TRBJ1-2	TGTGCCAGCAGCTTGGACCCAGAGGCAGAAGTTGGTCGGGGCTACACCTTC	CASSLDPEAEVGRGYTF
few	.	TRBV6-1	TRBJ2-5	TGTGCCAGCAGTGAAAGGGTATCCACCCAGACCCAGTACTTC	CASSERVSTQTQYF
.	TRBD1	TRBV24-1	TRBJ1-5	TGTGCCTCCAGCGTTGCGGGACAGGGCCAGCCCCAGCATTTT	CASSVAGQGQPQHF
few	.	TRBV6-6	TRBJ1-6	TGTGCCAGCAGTTCCCTCGATTCGGGCAATTCACCCCTCCACTTT	CASSSLDSGNSPLHF
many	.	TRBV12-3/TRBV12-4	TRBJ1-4	TGTGCCAGCAGTGACGGGACCGAAAAACTGTTTTTT	CASSDGTEKLFF
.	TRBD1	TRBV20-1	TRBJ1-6	TGCAGTGCCTCGACAGGGCCAAATTCACCCCTCCACTTT	CSASTGPNSPLHF